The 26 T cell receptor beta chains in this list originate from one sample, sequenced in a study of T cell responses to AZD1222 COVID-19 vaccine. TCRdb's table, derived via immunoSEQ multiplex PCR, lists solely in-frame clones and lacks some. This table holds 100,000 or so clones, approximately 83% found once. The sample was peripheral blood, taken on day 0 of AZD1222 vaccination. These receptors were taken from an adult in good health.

The CDR3 is CASSVGWDGNTIYF. As DNA, the CDR3 is TGTGCCAGCAGCGTAGGTTGGGATGGAAACACCATATATTTT. This chain links TRBV9 with TRBJ1-3; no clear D. V shed 0 bases and J shed 3 bases, with 7 bases lying between them. The CDR3 sequence is 14 residues long. Germline-derived CDR1 and CDR2 are SGDLS and YYNGEE.

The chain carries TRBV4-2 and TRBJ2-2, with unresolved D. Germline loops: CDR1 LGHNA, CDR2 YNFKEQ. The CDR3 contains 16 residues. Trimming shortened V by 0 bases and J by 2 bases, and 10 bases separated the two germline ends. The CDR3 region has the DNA TGTGCCAGCAGCCAAGAGTCGAGCGCAAACACCGGGGAGCTGTTTTTT. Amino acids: CASSQESSANTGELFF.

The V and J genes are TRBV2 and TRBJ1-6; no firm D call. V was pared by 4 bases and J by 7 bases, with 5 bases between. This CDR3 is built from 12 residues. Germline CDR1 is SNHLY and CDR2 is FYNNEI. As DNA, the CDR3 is TGTGCCAGCAGTGTCTGGAATTCACCCCTCCACTTT. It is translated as CASSVWNSPLHF.

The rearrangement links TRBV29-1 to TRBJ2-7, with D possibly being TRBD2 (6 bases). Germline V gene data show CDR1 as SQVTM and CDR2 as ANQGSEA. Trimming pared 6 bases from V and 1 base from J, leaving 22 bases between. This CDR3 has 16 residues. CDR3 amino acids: CSVTNYRPGLSYEQYF. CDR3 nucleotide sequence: TGCAGCGTCACCAACTACCGACCGGGACTGTCCTACGAGCAGTACTTC.

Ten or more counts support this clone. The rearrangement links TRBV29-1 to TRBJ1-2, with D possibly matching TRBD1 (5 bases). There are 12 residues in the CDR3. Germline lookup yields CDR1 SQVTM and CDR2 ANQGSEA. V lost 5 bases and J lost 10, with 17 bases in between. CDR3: CSVLGDGPLYTF. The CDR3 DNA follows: TGCAGCGTTTTGGGGGATGGCCCCCTCTACACCTTC.

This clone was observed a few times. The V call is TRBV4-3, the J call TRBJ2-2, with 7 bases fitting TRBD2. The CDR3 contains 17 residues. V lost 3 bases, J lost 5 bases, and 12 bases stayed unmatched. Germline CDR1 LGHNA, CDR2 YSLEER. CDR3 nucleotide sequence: TGCGCCAGCAGCCAGACGTGGGCGGGAGTGGGAACCGGGGAGCTGTTTTTT. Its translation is CASSQTWAGVGTGELFF.

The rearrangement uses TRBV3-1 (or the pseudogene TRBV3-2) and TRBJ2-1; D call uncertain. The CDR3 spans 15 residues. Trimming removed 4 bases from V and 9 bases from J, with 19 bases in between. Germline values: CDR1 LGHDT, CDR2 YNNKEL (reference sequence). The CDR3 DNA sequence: TGTGCCAGCAGCCTCCCCCGAGGAGCGTTCGGTGAGCAGTTCTTC. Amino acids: CASSLPRGAFGEQFF.

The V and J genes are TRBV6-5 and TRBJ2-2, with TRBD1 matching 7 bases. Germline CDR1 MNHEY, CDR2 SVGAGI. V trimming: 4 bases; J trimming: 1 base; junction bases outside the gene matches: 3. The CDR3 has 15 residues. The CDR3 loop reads CASSSTGKNTGELFF. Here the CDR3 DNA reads TGTGCCAGCAGTTCGACAGGGAAGAACACCGGGGAGCTGTTTTTT.

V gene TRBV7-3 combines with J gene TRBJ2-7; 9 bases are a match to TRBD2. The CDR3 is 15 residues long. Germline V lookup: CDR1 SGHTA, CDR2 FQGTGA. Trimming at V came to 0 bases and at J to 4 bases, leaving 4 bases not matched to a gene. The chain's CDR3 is CASSLTSGSGYEQYF. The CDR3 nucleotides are TGTGCCAGCAGCTTAACTAGCGGGAGTGGTTACGAGCAGTACTTC.

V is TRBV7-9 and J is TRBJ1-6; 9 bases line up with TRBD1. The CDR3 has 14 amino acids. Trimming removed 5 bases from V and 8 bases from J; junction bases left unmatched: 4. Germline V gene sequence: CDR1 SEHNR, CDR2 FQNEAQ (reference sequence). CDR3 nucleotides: TGTGCCAGCAGCCTGGGACAGGGAGATTCACCCCTCCACTTT. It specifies CASSLGQGDSPLHF.

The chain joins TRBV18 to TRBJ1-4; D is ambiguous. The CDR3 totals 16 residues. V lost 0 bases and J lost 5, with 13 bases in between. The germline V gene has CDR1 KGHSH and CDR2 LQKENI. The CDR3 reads CASSPPRIQANEKLFF. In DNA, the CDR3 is TGTGCCAGCTCACCACCCCGAATCCAGGCAAATGAAAAACTGTTTTTT.

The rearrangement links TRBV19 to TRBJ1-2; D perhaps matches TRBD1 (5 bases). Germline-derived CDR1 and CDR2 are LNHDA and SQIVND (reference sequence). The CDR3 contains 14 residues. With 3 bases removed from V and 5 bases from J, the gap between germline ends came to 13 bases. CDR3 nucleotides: TGTGCCAGTAGTATCACCGGGACTACTTATGGCTACACCTTC. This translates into CASSITGTTYGYTF.

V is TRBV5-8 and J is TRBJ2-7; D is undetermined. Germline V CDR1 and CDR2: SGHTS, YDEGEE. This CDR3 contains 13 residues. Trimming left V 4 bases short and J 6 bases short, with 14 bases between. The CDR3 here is CASSPRPTREQYF. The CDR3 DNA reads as TGTGCCAGCAGCCCCCGCCCGACTCGCGAGCAGTACTTC.

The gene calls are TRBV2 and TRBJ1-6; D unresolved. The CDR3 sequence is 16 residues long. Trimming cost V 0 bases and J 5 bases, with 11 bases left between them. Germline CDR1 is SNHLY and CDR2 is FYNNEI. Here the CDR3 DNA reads TGTGCCAGCAGTGAAGCGTTAAGTCGGAATAATTCACCCCTCCACTTT. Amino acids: CASSEALSRNNSPLHF.

This CDR3 reads CASSYFPGTGNQPQHF. The CDR3 nucleotides read TGTGCCAGCAGTTACTTCCCCGGGACAGGGAATCAGCCCCAGCATTTT. The J gene is TRBJ1-5, the V gene TRBV6-2 or TRBV6-3, with 9 positions matching TRBD1. This CDR3 is built from 16 residues. V lost 1 base to trimming and J lost 4 bases; unmatched junction nucleotides: 5. Germline V gives CDR1 MNHEY, CDR2 SVGEGT.

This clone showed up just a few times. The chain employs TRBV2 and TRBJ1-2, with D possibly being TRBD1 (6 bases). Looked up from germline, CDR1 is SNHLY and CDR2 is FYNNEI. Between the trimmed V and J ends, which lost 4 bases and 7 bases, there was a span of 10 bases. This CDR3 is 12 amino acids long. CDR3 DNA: TGTGCCAGCAGTGTTGAGGGGGGTGGCTACACCTTC. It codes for CASSVEGGGYTF.

The CDR3 bases are TGCGCCAGCAGCCAAGATTCCACGGGGGCGGGGAGTGGAAACACCATATATTTT. Translation gives CASSQDSTGAGSGNTIYF. This chain joins TRBV4-3 and TRBJ1-3, with D possibly being TRBD1 (6 bases). CDR1 is LGHNA and CDR2 is YSLEER in the germline V gene. This CDR3 contains 18 residues. The V gene lost 0 bases and the J gene lost 3 bases, with 18 bases spanning the gap.

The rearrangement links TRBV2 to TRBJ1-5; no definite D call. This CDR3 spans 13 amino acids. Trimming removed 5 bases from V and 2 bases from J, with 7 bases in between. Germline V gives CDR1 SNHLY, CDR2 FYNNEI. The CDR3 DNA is TGTGCCAGCAGTATGCTTCGCAATCAGCCCCAGCATTTT. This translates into CASSMLRNQPQHF.

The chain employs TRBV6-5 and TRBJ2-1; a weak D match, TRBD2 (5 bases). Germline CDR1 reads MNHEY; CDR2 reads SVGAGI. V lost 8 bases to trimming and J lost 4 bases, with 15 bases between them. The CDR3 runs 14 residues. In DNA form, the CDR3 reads TGTGCCAGCCTTGATCTAGAGGGATACAATGAGCAGTTCTTC. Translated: CASLDLEGYNEQFF.

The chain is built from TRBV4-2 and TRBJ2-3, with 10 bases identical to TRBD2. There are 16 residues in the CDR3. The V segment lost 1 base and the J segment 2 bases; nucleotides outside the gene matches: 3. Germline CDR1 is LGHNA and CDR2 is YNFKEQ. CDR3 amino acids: CASSQGLAGVTDTQYF. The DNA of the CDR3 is TGTGCCAGCAGCCAAGGACTAGCGGGTGTCACAGATACGCAGTATTTT.

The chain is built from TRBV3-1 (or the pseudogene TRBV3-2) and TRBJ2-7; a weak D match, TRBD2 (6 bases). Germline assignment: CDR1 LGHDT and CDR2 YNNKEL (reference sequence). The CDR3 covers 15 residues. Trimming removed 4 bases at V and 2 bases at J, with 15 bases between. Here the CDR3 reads CASSPSGGMAYEQYF. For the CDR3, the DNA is TGTGCCAGCAGCCCTAGTGGGGGGATGGCCTACGAGCAGTACTTC.

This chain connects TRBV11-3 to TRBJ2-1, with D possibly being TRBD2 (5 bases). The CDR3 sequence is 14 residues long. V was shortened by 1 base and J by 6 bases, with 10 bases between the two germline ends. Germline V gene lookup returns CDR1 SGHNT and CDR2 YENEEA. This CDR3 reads CASSLAPAANEQFF. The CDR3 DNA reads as TGTGCCAGCAGCTTAGCTCCAGCGGCCAATGAGCAGTTCTTC.

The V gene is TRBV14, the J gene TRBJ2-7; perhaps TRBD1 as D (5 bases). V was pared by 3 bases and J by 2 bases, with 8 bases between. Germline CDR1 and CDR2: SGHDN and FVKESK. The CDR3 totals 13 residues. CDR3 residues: CASSQTVTYEQYF. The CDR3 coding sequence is TGTGCCAGCAGCCAGACAGTGACCTACGAGCAGTACTTC.

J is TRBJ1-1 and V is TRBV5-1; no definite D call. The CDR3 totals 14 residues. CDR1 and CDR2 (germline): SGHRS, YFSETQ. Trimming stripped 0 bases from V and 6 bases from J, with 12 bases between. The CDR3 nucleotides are TGCGCCAGCAGCTTGGAGCCGAATTTGGCTGAAGCTTTCTTT. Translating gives CASSLEPNLAEAFF.

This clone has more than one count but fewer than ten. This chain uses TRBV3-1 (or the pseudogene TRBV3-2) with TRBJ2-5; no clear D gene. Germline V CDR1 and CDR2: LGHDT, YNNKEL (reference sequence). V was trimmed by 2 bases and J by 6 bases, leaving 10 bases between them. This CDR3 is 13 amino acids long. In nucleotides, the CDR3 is TGTGCCAGCAGCCAATTTAGTTCCCAGACCCAGTACTTC. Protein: CASSQFSSQTQYF.

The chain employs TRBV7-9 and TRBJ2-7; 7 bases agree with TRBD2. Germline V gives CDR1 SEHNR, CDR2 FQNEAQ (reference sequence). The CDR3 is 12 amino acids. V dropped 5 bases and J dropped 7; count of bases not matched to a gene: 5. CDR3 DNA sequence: TGTGCCAGCAGCAGGGACTACAGGGAGCAGTACTTC. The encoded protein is CASSRDYREQYF.